These 12 T cell receptor beta chains share one sample of origin, sequenced in a study of cytomegalovirus exposure and HLA in healthy donors. Both 60 Vbeta primers and 13 Jbeta primers went into the PCR. Using immunoSEQ multiplex PCR, the repertoire was profiled, and TCRdb retains in-frame clones only, with some absent. Seen here are about 160,000 clones, around 72% observed once, and the top ten hold roughly 7.1%. What was sequenced was PBMCs. All receptors derive from a man in his forties or fifties in good health and CMV-seropositive.

The chain carries TRBV5-1 and TRBJ2-5, with TRBD1 as a possible D gene (6 bases). Germline lookup yields CDR1 SGHRS and CDR2 YFSETQ. The CDR3 spans 15 residues. V was pared by 4 bases and J by 2 bases, with 15 bases between. CDR3 protein: CASSPGAQGQETQYF. DNA of the CDR3: TGCGCCAGCAGCCCAGGGGCCCAGGGACAAGAGACCCAGTACTTC.

This clone was seen only once. The chain recombines TRBV6-4 with TRBJ2-1; TRBD2 matches 9 bases. The CDR3 totals 15 residues. V shed 1 base, J shed 7 bases, and the junction held 5 bases outside the gene matches. In germline, CDR1 is MRHNA, CDR2 SNTAGT. The CDR3 nucleotides are TGTGCCAGCAGTGACTTAGCGGGGGCGGGAAATGAGCAGTTCTTC. It encodes CASSDLAGAGNEQFF.

The V gene is TRBV7-7, the J gene TRBJ1-3; 7 nucleotides match TRBD1. The germline V gene has CDR1 SSHAT and CDR2 FNYEAQ (reference sequence). The CDR3 runs 15 residues. The CDR3 protein is CASSASTGAGNTIYF. In DNA form, the CDR3 reads TGTGCTAGCTCAGCTTCTACAGGGGCTGGAAACACCATATATTTT.

The chain joins TRBV7-6 to TRBJ2-5, with TRBD2 identical over 8 bases. The CDR3 consists of 15 residues. The V gene end was trimmed by 5 bases and the J gene end by 2 bases; junction bases not matched to a gene: 7. Germline CDR1 is SGHVS and CDR2 is FNYEAQ. DNA of the CDR3: TGTGCCAGCAGCCGAGCAGCGGGGGCACAAGAGACCCAGTACTTC. Its protein is CASSRAAGAQETQYF. The variable domain in full, with the rest retrieved from reference TRBV7-6 and TRBJ2-5, is GAGVSQSPRYKVTKRGQDVALRCDPISGHVSLYWYRQALGQGPEFLTYFNYEAQQDKSGLPNDRFSAERPEGSISTLTIQRTEQRDSAMYRCASSRAAGAQETQYFGPGTRLLVL.

The chain is built from TRBV29-1 and TRBJ1-1, with a tentative D call TRBD1 (5 bases). CDR3 length: 12 amino acids. The V gene's germline CDR1 is SQVTM and CDR2 ANQGSEA. V was pared by 7 bases and J by 4 bases, with 13 bases between. The CDR3 DNA reads as TGCAGCGCTCAGGGTATGGGCACTGAAGCTTTCTTT. It codes for CSAQGMGTEAFF.

The CDR3 is CASSLGGGGAGNYGYTF. CDR3 sequence (DNA): TGTGCCAGCAGCTTGGGGGGGGGCGGGGCCGGAAACTATGGCTACACCTTC. The chain couples TRBV5-4 to TRBJ1-2; the D gene is possibly TRBD1 (6 bases). Germline CDR1 reads SGHNT; CDR2 reads YYREEE (reference sequence). Trimming removed 0 bases from V and 2 bases from J, with 17 bases in between. The CDR3 covers 17 residues.

The DNA for the CDR3 is TGTGCCAGCAGCACGGGACAGATCAATCAGCCCCAGCATTTT. Its protein is CASSTGQINQPQHF. The rearrangement links TRBV7-2 to TRBJ1-5, with 7 bases lining up with TRBD1. With 5 bases clipped from V and 3 bases from J, the junction kept 4 bases outside the gene matches. Germline CDR1 reads SGHTA; CDR2 reads FQGNSA. The CDR3 contains 14 residues.

The V and J genes are TRBV19 and TRBJ2-3; TRBD2 aligns across 11 bases. J gave up 5 bases and V 9 bases, and 7 bases lay outside the gene matches. The CDR3 runs 14 residues. Per germline, CDR1 LNHDA and CDR2 SQIVND (reference sequence). The DNA of the CDR3 is TGTGCCAGCCTTAGCGGGGGGGCCCGAGATACGCAGTATTTT. This encodes CASLSGGARDTQYF. Filled out from reference TRBV19 and TRBJ2-3, the complete variable domain reads DGGITQSPKYLFRKEGQNVTLSCEQNLNHDAMYWYRQDPGQGLRLIYYSQIVNDFQKGDIAEGYSVSREKKESFPLTVTSAQKNPTAFYLCASLSGGARDTQYFGPGTRLTVL.

The J gene is TRBJ1-4, the V gene TRBV11-2; weak D call: TRBD1 (6 bases). Deletions cut 1 base from V and 7 bases from J, with 7 bases between. Germline CDR1 reads SGHAT; CDR2 reads FQNNGV. CDR3 length: 13 residues. The CDR3 loop is CASSLGTAEKLFF. The CDR3, as DNA: TGTGCCAGCAGCTTAGGGACAGCTGAAAAACTGTTTTTT.

This clone was detected only a few times. The rearrangement links TRBV7-6 to TRBJ1-6; 9 positions agree with TRBD1. The germline V gene encodes CDR1 SGHVS and CDR2 FNYEAQ. V lost 5 bases to trimming and J lost 9 bases; unmatched junction nucleotides: 8. The CDR3 is 15 amino acids. As DNA, the CDR3 is TGTGCCAGCAGCGCCCTGGGACAGGGAAGTTCACCCCTCCACTTT. Its protein is CASSALGQGSSPLHF.

Remarks on this clone: This sample includes further DNA sequences coding for the same CDR3. The chain links TRBV18 to TRBJ1-1; 9 bases are shared with TRBD1. The V gene's germline CDR1 is KGHSH and CDR2 LQKENI. The CDR3 is made up of 15 amino acids. Unmatched junction bases numbered 1, after V lost 2 bases and J lost 0 bases. This CDR3 reads CASSPDRGMNTEAFF. CDR3 DNA sequence: TGTGCCAGCTCACCAGACAGGGGGATGAACACTGAAGCTTTCTTT.

The chain uses TRBV11-2 and TRBJ2-5; D is uncertain. TRBJ2-7 explains the end of the DNA better; the J call may be wrong. The CDR3 loop spans 13 amino acids. Germline V gene sequence: CDR1 SGHAT, CDR2 FQNNGV. The CDR3 DNA follows: TGTGCCAGCAGCTTAGTGGGCAAATACGAGCAGTACTTC. It codes for CASSLVGKYEQYF.